Reported below is one T cell receptor (beta chain). Its antigen has not been determined. Nothing much larger sits one base from this clone, and base qualities are not available. The data were obtained in a study of graft-versus-host responses after intestinal transplantation (dated by TCRdb to about 2021). About the study as a whole: The transplants that recipients got were multivisceral, liver-intestinal, or isolated intestinal. Every recipient was given anti-thymocyte globulin induction, then maintenance tacrolimus and steroids for roughly three years. After intestinal transplantation, graft-versus-host and host-versus-graft alloreactive T cell clones in the graft, circulation and bone marrow were tracked using bulk TCR-beta CDR3 sequencing. To identify alloreactive clones, pre-transplant mixed lymphocyte reaction products were sequenced and compared with unstimulated pre-transplant donor and recipient T cells. The cohort enrolled about 23 intestinal transplant recipients, one of whom was a retransplant, and a few patients without pretransplant specimens were excluded. Donor T cell macrochimerism was defined as a peak of at least 4% donor T cells among recipient peripheral blood mononuclear cells. Samples from a few later patients were sequenced in-house on an Illumina MiSeq with MiXCR processing rather than by the commercial service.

Dithiothreitol, EDTA incubations and collagenase D digestion were used to isolate intraepithelial and lamina propria lymphocytes from graft specimens. Bulk TCR-beta sequencing was performed on serial intestinal graft biopsy specimens collected as late as 600 days after transplant. The method behind the library was the immunoSEQ multiplex PCR assay. For most patients, high-throughput TCR-beta CDR3 sequencing of genomic DNA was performed by Adaptive Biotechnologies. The paper's data handling went like this. Adaptive's ImmunoSEQ software supplied the TCR sequencing data for 15 to 20 patients, while MiXCR and VDJtools were used to process three other patients. CDR3 nucleotide sequences shared between donor and recipient were removed because their origin could not be assigned. To be classed as alloreactive, a clone needed at least 2-fold expansion over unstimulated cells and a minimum CFSE-low frequency of 0.002% (template counts) or 0.001% (read counts). A clone was considered mappable if detected in the sequenced pre-transplant spleen, lymph node, or MLR CFSE-low populations of the donor or recipient. The cumulative frequency of alloreactive clones was calculated as a percentage of all sequences, weighted by copy number. TCRdb took this table from immuneACCESS and kept in-frame rearrangements with V and J called. Such tables lack part of the clones; where checked against another copy, unresolved V genes explain under half of the gap, and the rest is unexplained. V and J calls and clone size are given by that table; D and trimming were obtained from the DNA. This sample has 40,000 or so clones in its table, and 75% to 90% of those were observed once. Together, the top ten hold over 15% of the sample.

What the work shows at the level of the full study, not this receptor alone: Early after transplant, peak levels of circulating GvH clones were associated with declines in HvG clones. The conclusions were limited by the relatively low number and heterogeneity of the intestinal transplant patients. GvH clones were found in recipient bone marrow, and some of the GvH clones appeared earlier in ileal mucosa or blood, which is consistent with an intestinal mucosal origin. High GvH to HvG T cell clonal ratios were observed in the allografts of patients with donor T cell macrochimerism.

The germline V end is reduced by 4 bases and the J end by 4 bases; junction bases left unmatched: 4. CDR1 SGHDT and CDR2 YYEEEE are derived from the germline V gene. The CDR3 contains 16 residues, cysteine and phenylalanine counted. The kept DNA is CDR3 alone, 48 bases in frame from the first base. The sequence derives from a human patient who received an intestinal transplant, so some T cells may come from the graft donor. The rearranged segments are TRBV5-6 and TRBJ2-2; 13 central bases correspond to TRBD2. The source was ileum tissue, collected around 190 days after intestinal transplant. The bases are TGTGCCAGCAGCCCCAGACTAGCGGGAGGCACCGGGGAGCTGTTTTTT. Its amino acids are CASSPRLAGGTGELFF.